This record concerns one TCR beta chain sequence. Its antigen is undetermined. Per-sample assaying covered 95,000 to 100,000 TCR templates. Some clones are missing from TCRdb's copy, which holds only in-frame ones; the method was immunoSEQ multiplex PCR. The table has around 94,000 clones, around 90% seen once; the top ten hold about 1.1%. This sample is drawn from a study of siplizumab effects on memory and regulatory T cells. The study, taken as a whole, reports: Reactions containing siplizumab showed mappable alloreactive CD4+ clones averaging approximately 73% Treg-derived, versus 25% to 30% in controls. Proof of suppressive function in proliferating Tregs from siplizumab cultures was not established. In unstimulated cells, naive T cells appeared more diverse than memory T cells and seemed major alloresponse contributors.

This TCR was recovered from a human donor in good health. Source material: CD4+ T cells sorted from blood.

The CDR3 reads CSAFGTLDTEAFF. The CDR3 nucleotides are TGCAGCGCTTTTGGAACCTTGGACACTGAAGCTTTCTTT. The chain combines TRBV29-1 with TRBJ1-1; D call uncertain. The V and J ends lost 7 bases and 3 bases respectively, with 15 bases between them. Looked up from germline, CDR1 is SQVTM and CDR2 is ANQGSEA. The CDR3 contains 13 residues.